This T cell receptor (beta chain) is from a study of cytomegalovirus exposure and HLA in healthy donors (TCRdb year 2017). Turning to the overall study: According to an earlier analysis of 587 of the donors, roughly 180 million T cells yielded 100 million or so unique TCR beta sequences and about 300 Gb of sequence data. About 300 gigabases of sequencing data and 70 million to 85 million unique TCR sequences were included in an early release covering roughly 600 HLA-typed donors. Of the 398 genotyped donors, 80% to 90% were placed in the genetic ancestry cluster associated with self-reported Caucasian donors. The study aimed to test whether signatures of past pathogen exposure could be identified by cataloging public T cell receptors. The study profiled the T cell repertoires of around 700 subjects by immunosequencing and related them to cytomegalovirus serostatus. Besides the first cohort of hundreds of subjects, a separate validation cohort made up of about 120 different subjects was used. To predict cytomegalovirus infection status, the study combined high-throughput TCR immunosequencing, statistical association of individual TCRs with disease status, and machine learning. A later analysis re-analyzed previously published TCR beta repertoires from approximately 670 donors and added high-resolution HLA genotyping to study TCR occurrence patterns. Rather than drawing on any new phenotypic data, the later analysis identified candidate immune exposures from TCR beta sequences and the way those sequences occurred across donors. To decide whether each TCR beta V gene segment behaved as functional or pseudogenic, an earlier analysis of approximately 590 of the donors relied on high-throughput TCR beta sequencing. Donor age, sex, ethnicity and CMV serostatus were compiled alongside the repertoire data. In a later genetic analysis, genome-wide SNP genotypes for about 65% of the roughly 670 donors were used, and that subset was treated as a discovery cohort. Every repertoire in the discovery cohort had been generated on one and the same sequencing platform. Both class I and class II loci were covered by HLA typing, at four-digit resolution. Typing coverage varied by locus: roughly 620-640 donors for A, B, C, DRB1 and DQB1; approximately 520 for DQA1; approximately 570 for DPA1; more than 450 for DPB1. Several DR-DQ haplotypes were treated as single units for association and clustering because of strong linkage in the cohort. Among 300 to 500 genotyped donors of the cohort, an average of about 240,000 unique TCR beta nucleotide sequences was sequenced per donor, of which roughly 17% were non-productive. Results the study describes overall, beyond this receptor: In the study, 164 TCR beta chains were listed as associated with cytomegalovirus. The presence/absence analyses assumed that sequencing depth was roughly uniform across donors, and that assumption may not be true. Cytomegalovirus status was reported to be diagnosed by the classifier with high specificity and sensitivity in both the original and validation cohorts. Linkage disequilibrium might explain the correlated functional status among segregating V segments, but an unknown experimental factor could not be excluded. An earlier analysis of around 540 of the donors showed that most TCR beta V segments appeared in productive rearrangements either about 87% or about 30% of the time, which broadly matched IMGT annotations. A later analysis found that TCR association rates varied across HLA loci, with DRB1 alleles showing the most associated TCRs and HLA-C alleles the fewest. A further reported finding was that TCR beta sequences accurately predicted the HLA-A and HLA-B alleles for most subjects in the first cohort. CMV serostatus was the only immune exposure information available for the cohort. A later analysis found that most CMV-associated TCR beta chains appeared HLA-restricted, with HLA associations seemingly driven largely by CMV exposure. The sequencing pipeline was judged likely to have produced a cluster of highly shared sequence variants as a technical artifact. When HLA alleles, especially DR and DQ, strongly co-occurred, attributing TCR associations to individual alleles was difficult. This cohort had only TCR beta chains sequenced, and the lack of alpha or paired-chain data limited which features could be detected. It was suggested by the authors that the approach could potentially be generalized to other disease states and immunological phenotypes. A later genetic analysis reported fewer N-insertions in productive TCRs among donors in an Asian-associated ancestry cluster than the roughly 640-donor mean. A later genetic analysis associated a missense DCLRE1C variant with V-gene and J-gene trimming of TCR beta chains, and an independent cohort replicated the association. Roughly 17 rarely observed V segments, including chromosome 9 orphons, were excluded from the earlier analysis of just under 600 of the donors because counts were too low. In a later analysis, HLA-associated TCR beta chains were found to be more clonally expanded and to have lower generation probabilities than equally common non-associated chains. Most TCR sequences were seen in very few donors, while some public TCRs were found in many individuals. In vitro tests confirmed that three of the cytomegalovirus-associated TCR beta chains recognize cytomegalovirus antigens. Several of the top co-occurrence clusters appeared to be linked to parvovirus B19, influenza, CMV and Epstein-Barr virus, according to a later analysis. Because HLA typing was missing for some donors at each locus, association tests included only the typed subset. Specific HLA alleles were associated with 18,000 or so TCR beta sequences at a false discovery rate of 0.05 in a later analysis.

This clone was seen only a few times. There is no known antigen for this receptor. No base quality information exists; no much larger clone differs at one position. Libraries were built with the immunoSEQ multiplex PCR assay. For the multiplex PCR, a mixture combining 60 forward primers for TCR Vbeta segments and 13 reverse primers for TCR Jbeta segments was used. The CDR3 region of rearranged TCR beta genes was amplified from genomic DNA with a multiplex PCR assay. On the Illumina HiSeq System, the amplified TCR beta libraries were sequenced as 87-base-pair reads. Per the original workflow: In a later analysis, 80 million or so unique TCR beta chains were counted across the roughly 670 repertoires, and approximately 11 million of these chains were shared by at least two donors. Raw reads were error-corrected and collapsed into unique sequences by a nearest-neighbor algorithm in which closely related sequences were merged to remove PCR and sequencing errors. Alignment of CDR3 sequences to IMGT reference sequences was used to assign V, D and J gene segments. For a sequence to be retained, a match of at least six nucleotides to both a V gene segment and a J gene segment was required. A rearrangement was called productive if the CDR3 had no stop codons and remained in frame with V and J, and every other rearrangement was called non-productive. CDR3 was defined according to IMGT convention as the region running from the second conserved V-encoded cysteine to the conserved J-encoded phenylalanine. In an earlier analysis of just under 600 of the donors, sequences lacking an unambiguous match to a single V gene segment were excluded. In an earlier analysis of approximately 590 of the donors, V segments were called functional above 56.7% productive rearrangements and were called segregating when the between-donor standard deviation exceeded 5%. A statistical classification framework was developed to diagnose cytomegalovirus status using the catalog of TCR beta chain sequences. In a later analysis, TCR nucleotide sequences were compared against IMGT/GENE-DB human TR gene sequences so that V and J genes could be assigned. The TCRdist pipeline was used in a later analysis to assign CDR3 sequences and most-parsimonious VDJ recombination scenarios. In a later analysis, each TCR beta chain was defined by its CDR3 amino acid sequence together with its V-gene family, and reads lacking a unique V-gene family were excluded. In a later analysis, 450 to 600 highly shared, low-generation-probability nucleotide sequences were removed to address suspected cross-contamination and a sequencing artifact. A later analysis calculated a clonal expansion index for each public chain from normalized within-repertoire ranks of inferred template counts. A later analysis computed generation probabilities with a VDJ recombination model fitted to out-of-frame rearrangements, and checked the results against IGoR. Hypergeometric tests were used in a later analysis to score TCR-TCR, TCR-HLA and TCR-CMV co-occurrence, with a repertoire-size bias correction applied to the TCR pairs. A later analysis estimated false discovery rates by permuting HLA or CMV assignments 20 times. In a later analysis, co-occurring TCRs were grouped using DBSCAN, with TCRdist sequence similarity added in when clustering inside HLA-allele-positive subsets. For co-occurrence clustering, repertoires with fewer than 30,000 or more than 120,000 public chains were excluded, along with roughly 5 repertoires with anomalous nucleotide sharing. The immuneACCESS repertoire file appears here via TCRdb, limited to in-frame rearrangements. These files lack a portion of the clones; in checked studies, under half of the deficit traces to unresolved V genes, and the cause of the others is not known. V, J and clone size derive from that table, while D and trimming were established from the DNA sequence. Present in this sample are tens of thousands of clones, 76% of which were seen just once. 1.4% of the sample is in the top ten clones.

In total, approximately 690 healthy bone marrow donors made up the cohort. At the time of sampling, every cohort member was nominally healthy, though immune exposures that went unrecorded were likely present. The donor was CMV seronegative and was included in the group of about 400 seronegative cohort members. A peripheral blood sample was collected from each donor, and TCR beta sequencing was performed on peripheral blood mononuclear cells. The Qiagen DNeasy Blood Extraction Kit was used to extract genomic DNA from the blood cell samples. The clonotype comes from a male donor in good health and CMV-seronegative. The sequenced material came from PBMCs.

The CDR3 in this case is CASSLGGQGNTIYF. DNA sequence: TGTGCCAGCAGCTTAGGGGGGCAAGGAAACACCATATATTTT. The chain uses TRBV7-2 and TRBJ1-3; possibly the D gene is TRBD1, per 6 matching bases. Based on the germline V gene, the CDR1 and CDR2 sequences are SGHTA and FQGNSA. The CDR3 runs 14 amino acids, cysteine and phenylalanine included. The DNA shown is the 42-base CDR3, in frame from base 1. V gives up 1 base and J gives up 4 bases, and the segment between their germline ends measures 8 bases.